What follows are 20 T cell receptor beta chains derived from one specimen sequenced in a study of T cell clonotyping in hematopoietic cell transplantation. Here immunoSEQ multiplex PCR was the method, and the copy in TCRdb shows in-frame clones only, minus some. The sample holds some 6,000 clones, 89% seen once. The specimen comprised peripheral blood mononuclear cells, sampled 100 days after allogeneic stem cell transplant. The source of these receptors is a male patient aged 40-55 years who had an allogeneic stem cell transplant from an unrelated donor, so the T cells may come from the graft donor. Some clones in this sample may be carry-over from other donors' samples.

The J gene is TRBJ2-7, the V gene TRBV5-6; 7 bases are a match to TRBD1. V was clipped by 4 bases and J by 1 base; unmatched bases: 11. This CDR3 has 16 residues. Germline CDR1 SGHDT, CDR2 YYEEEE. CDR3 sequence reads: CASSPITTGWSYEQYF. The CDR3 nucleotides are TGTGCCAGCAGCCCTATTACGACAGGGTGGTCCTACGAGCAGTACTTC. The full variable domain, in which reference TRBV5-6 and TRBJ2-7 provide the parts outside the CDR3, is DAGVTQSPTHLIKTRGQQVTLRCSPKSGHDTVSWYQQALGQGPQFIFQYYEEEERQRGNFPDRFSGHQFPNYSSELNVNALLLGDSALYLCASSPITTGWSYEQYFGPGTRLTVT.

This chain uses TRBV7-6 with TRBJ2-5; no firm D call. The CDR3 loop spans 12 amino acids. Germline CDR1 reads SGHVS; CDR2 reads FNYEAQ. Trimming removed 5 bases at V and 7 bases at J, with 11 bases between. The CDR3 DNA is TGTGCCAGCAGCCCGTCAGTAGCGACCCAGTACTTC. Its protein product is CASSPSVATQYF.

This clone was seen a handful of times. The J gene is TRBJ2-6, the V gene TRBV9; D call uncertain. Trimming took off 7 bases at V and 5 bases at J, with 22 bases between the two ends. The CDR3 is 17 amino acids. CDR1 is SGDLS and CDR2 is YYNGEE in the germline V gene. CDR3 coding DNA: TGTGCCAGCGATGAGACGTTCAAACAAAGTCGGGCCAACGTCCTGACTTTC. Translation: CASDETFKQSRANVLTF.

The chain uses TRBV11-2 and TRBJ2-7, with a tentative D call TRBD1 (5 bases). The CDR3 spans 12 residues. Germline CDR1 and CDR2: SGHAT and FQNNGV. The V gene lost 5 bases and the J gene lost 2 bases, with 7 bases spanning the gap. As DNA, the CDR3 is TGTGCCAGCAGCCAGGACACCTACGAGCAGTACTTC. Translation gives CASSQDTYEQYF.

This rearrangement joins TRBV30 to TRBJ1-2, with unresolved D. The CDR3 loop spans 15 amino acids. The V end was cut by 0 bases, the J end by 5 bases, with 16 bases between. Germline CDR1 reads GTSNPN; CDR2 reads SVGIG (reference sequence). The CDR3 reads CAWSVAKGSRYGYTF. Here the CDR3 DNA reads TGTGCCTGGAGTGTAGCTAAAGGCAGTCGGTATGGCTACACCTTC.

Here the CDR3 DNA reads TGCGCCAGCAGCCAGAGGGGGGGCACAGATACGCAGTATTTT. It encodes CASSQRGGTDTQYF. V usage is TRBV4-1 and J usage is TRBJ2-3; D tentatively reads TRBD1 or TRBD2 (6 bases each). V was cut by 3 bases and J by 1 base, with 8 bases left in between. Germline V gene sequence: CDR1 MGHRA, CDR2 YSYEKL. CDR3 length: 14 residues.

The chain recombines TRBV19 with TRBJ1-1, with a tentative D call TRBD1 (5 bases). The CDR3 contains 15 residues. Trimming removed 5 bases from V and 2 bases from J, with 15 bases in between. Germline CDR1 and CDR2: LNHDA and SQIVND (reference sequence). CDR3 sequence reads: CASSPAAGPNTEAFF. The CDR3 region has the DNA TGTGCCAGTAGTCCCGCCGCAGGGCCTAACACTGAAGCTTTCTTT.

The rearrangement joins TRBV11-2 to TRBJ1-3; no clear D gene. The CDR3 is 14 amino acids. Deletions cut 3 bases from V and 0 bases from J, with 6 bases between. Germline V gives CDR1 SGHAT, CDR2 FQNNGV. CDR3 region: CASSLGLSGNTIYF. DNA of the CDR3: TGTGCCAGCAGCTTGGGTCTCTCTGGAAACACCATATATTTT.

The chain combines TRBV19 with TRBJ2-2; possibly TRBD2 for D (6 bases). CDR1 and CDR2 from the germline V gene are LNHDA and SQIVND (reference sequence). V lost 3 bases, J lost 2 bases, and 10 bases lay in between. The CDR3 covers 15 residues. CDR3 DNA: TGTGCCAGTAGTATGGTGGGGGGTAACACCGGGGAGCTGTTTTTT. It specifies CASSMVGGNTGELFF.

The chain joins TRBV6-4 to TRBJ1-2; D unclear. V lost 4 bases and J lost 8, with 14 bases in between. Looked up from germline, CDR1 is MRHNA and CDR2 is SNTAGT. The CDR3 covers 13 residues. DNA for the CDR3: TGTGCCAGCAGTGCGTCGGGCGATCGGGGCTACACCTTC. Its protein is CASSASGDRGYTF.

The V call is TRBV19, the J call TRBJ1-5; D remains unclear. V dropped 6 bases and J dropped 10 bases, with 19 bases sitting between them. The CDR3 contains 14 residues. Germline V gene lookup returns CDR1 LNHDA and CDR2 SQIVND (reference sequence). CDR3 nucleotides: TGTGCCAGTAGGCCAGACCCACTCGCGGGACCCCAGCATTTT. Encoded protein: CASRPDPLAGPQHF.

The J gene is TRBJ1-3, the V gene TRBV6-6; 7 bases are a match to TRBD1. This CDR3 comprises 14 residues. V shed 6 bases, J shed 2 bases, and the junction held 4 bases outside the gene matches. Germline values: CDR1 MNHNY, CDR2 SVGAGI (reference sequence). The CDR3 loop is CASRDRVAGNTIYF. The CDR3 coding sequence is TGTGCCAGCAGAGACAGGGTCGCTGGAAACACCATATATTTT.

This chain links TRBV25-1 with TRBJ2-7; D ambiguous. Germline V gives CDR1 MGHDK, CDR2 SYGVNS. V was trimmed by 6 bases and J by 6 bases, leaving 6 bases between them. The CDR3 loop spans 10 amino acids. CDR3: CASSGREQYF. The DNA of the CDR3 is TGTGCCAGCAGCGGGCGCGAGCAGTACTTC.

V and J are TRBV7-9 and TRBJ1-1, with TRBD1 as a possible D gene (6 bases). Germline V gene sequence: CDR1 SEHNR, CDR2 FQNEAQ (reference sequence). The CDR3 extends over 14 amino acids. V was trimmed by 0 bases and J by 5 bases, leaving 10 bases between them. CDR3 amino acids: CASSLAPRGTEAFF. DNA for the CDR3: TGTGCCAGCAGCTTAGCGCCCAGGGGAACTGAAGCTTTCTTT.

This clone has only one observation. The V and J genes are TRBV28 and TRBJ2-7; possibly TRBD1 for D (5 bases). This CDR3 is built from 14 residues. V was clipped by 10 bases and J by 4 bases, with 20 bases between them. Germline loops: CDR1 MDHEN, CDR2 SYDVKM. CDR3 bases: TGTGCCACCCGCCCCGCAGGGTTAACATACGAGCAGTACTTC. As protein: CATRPAGLTYEQYF.

This chain connects TRBV25-1 to TRBJ2-5; D gene unclear. The V gene's germline CDR1 is MGHDK and CDR2 SYGVNS. The CDR3 spans 11 residues. The V and J ends lost 7 bases and 4 bases respectively, with 7 bases between them. CDR3 coding DNA: TGTGCCAGCACTACTCTAGAGACCCAGTACTTC. Its translation is CASTTLETQYF.

The chain joins TRBV4-3 to TRBJ2-2, with unresolved D. The CDR3 covers 16 residues. Germline V gene sequence: CDR1 LGHNA, CDR2 YSLEER. V lost 3 bases to trimming and J lost 7 bases, with 18 bases between them. DNA of the CDR3: TGCGCCAGCAGCCATACCCGACTGGGATTGGGCGGGGAGCTGTTTTTT. It yields the protein CASSHTRLGLGGELFF.

The V and J genes are TRBV2 and TRBJ1-5; D gene ambiguous. Germline V lookup: CDR1 SNHLY, CDR2 FYNNEI. Trimming removed 8 bases at V and 5 bases at J, with 13 bases between. This CDR3 has 13 amino acids. The CDR3 DNA sequence: TGTGCCAGCTTTCGGGATGTGGATCAGCCCCAGCATTTT. Translating gives CASFRDVDQPQHF.

The chain has TRBV2 and TRBJ1-5; no clear D gene. This CDR3 region has 16 residues. CDR1 and CDR2 (germline): SNHLY, FYNNEI. Trimming stripped 5 bases from V and 0 bases from J, with 14 bases between. The CDR3 sequence: CASSLAGGLSNQPQHF. For the CDR3, the DNA is TGTGCCAGCAGTTTGGCCGGAGGGCTTAGCAATCAGCCCCAGCATTTT.

The CDR3 spells CASSSGRGDRLEQYF. DNA for the CDR3: TGTGCCAGCAGCTCAGGCAGGGGCGACCGCCTCGAGCAGTACTTC. The genes are TRBV11-2 and TRBJ2-7; possible D gene TRBD1, 6 bases. Germline loops: CDR1 SGHAT, CDR2 FQNNGV. This CDR3 has 15 residues. V dropped 4 bases and J dropped 6 bases, with 19 bases sitting between them.